This is a list of T cell receptor beta chains from one sample in a study of blood T cells in healthy people across ages. TCRdb fed the 5' RACE reads into MiXCR, producing one record per CDR3 protein. The sample contains 1.5 million to 2 million distinct CDR3 sequences, 28% of which appear only once. Sequenced sample: blood. The receptors were sampled from a woman aged 25 to 39 in good health. Each CDR3 is given with its conserved first and last residue. Fields, in order: clone size, J gene, V gene, D gene, CDR3 DNA, CDR3 protein. A D gene is named only where the DNA matches it firmly. Expanded clones are given a class, and other clones once, few, many or no size at all.

clone size: many; J gene: TRBJ1-6; V gene: TRBV6-5; D gene: NA; CDR3 DNA: TGTGCCAGCAGTTACTCAGGGGTCGGCAGGGGAGGACCCCTCCACTTT; CDR3 protein: CASSYSGVGRGGPLHF
clone size: few; J gene: TRBJ2-1; V gene: TRBV27; D gene: NA; CDR3 DNA: TGTGCCAGCAGAATAGTGGTAGAAAGGGGTTCCTACAATGAGCAGTTCTTC; CDR3 protein: CASRIVVERGSYNEQFF
clone size: NA; J gene: TRBJ1-3; V gene: TRBV2; D gene: NA; CDR3 DNA: TGTGCCAGCAGTGACGTCGCTACCTCTGGAAACACCATATATTTT; CDR3 protein: CASSDVATSGNTIYF
clone size: NA; J gene: TRBJ2-1; V gene: TRBV12-3/TRBV12-4; D gene: TRBD1; CDR3 DNA: TGTGCCAGCAGGGAGGGACAGGGCTCCTACAATGAGCAGTTCTTC; CDR3 protein: CASREGQGSYNEQFF
clone size: NA; J gene: TRBJ1-2; V gene: TRBV7-9; D gene: TRBD1; CDR3 DNA: TGTGCCAGCAGCTTCCGACAGGGGACAAACTATGGCTACACCTTC; CDR3 protein: CASSFRQGTNYGYTF
clone size: many; J gene: TRBJ2-7; V gene: TRBV7-9; D gene: TRBD1; CDR3 DNA: TGTGCCAGCAGCCCGGACAGGGGGCTCGACGAGCAGTACTTC; CDR3 protein: CASSPDRGLDEQYF
clone size: once; J gene: TRBJ1-5; V gene: TRBV28; D gene: NA; CDR3 DNA: TGTGCCAGCAGGGTCCCTGGGGGGAATCAGCCCCAGCATTTT; CDR3 protein: CASRVPGGNQPQHF
clone size: NA; J gene: TRBJ1-4; V gene: TRBV15; D gene: TRBD1; CDR3 DNA: TGTGCCACCAGCGAGGGACAGCAACCTAATGAAAAACTGTTTTTT; CDR3 protein: CATSEGQQPNEKLFF
clone size: NA; J gene: TRBJ1-2; V gene: TRBV6-5; D gene: NA; CDR3 DNA: TGTGCCAGCAGCCCTACTTGGGAAGGCTACACCTTC; CDR3 protein: CASSPTWEGYTF
clone size: few; J gene: TRBJ2-2; V gene: TRBV2; D gene: TRBD2; CDR3 DNA: TGTGCCAGCAGTGGTACTAGCGGGACTAACACCGGGGAGCTGTTTTTT; CDR3 protein: CASSGTSGTNTGELFF
clone size: NA; J gene: TRBJ1-2; V gene: TRBV6-1; D gene: NA; CDR3 DNA: TGTGCCAGCAGTGCAAATCGAGACTATGGCTACACCTTC; CDR3 protein: CASSANRDYGYTF
clone size: NA; J gene: TRBJ1-2; V gene: TRBV11-2; D gene: TRBD1; CDR3 DNA: TGTGCCAGCAGCTTAGACCCTACAGGGGGCCCCCACTATGGCTACACCTTC; CDR3 protein: CASSLDPTGGPHYGYTF
clone size: few; J gene: TRBJ2-7; V gene: TRBV10-2; D gene: NA; CDR3 DNA: TGCGCCAGCAGTTTGGGAGCCACATCCTACAATGAGCAGTACTTC; CDR3 protein: CASSLGATSYNEQYF
clone size: NA; J gene: TRBJ2-3; V gene: TRBV7-2; D gene: NA; CDR3 DNA: TGTGCCAGCAGCTTATATCAGAGCACAGATACGCAGTATTTT; CDR3 protein: CASSLYQSTDTQYF
clone size: NA; J gene: TRBJ2-4; V gene: TRBV7-9; D gene: TRBD1; CDR3 DNA: TGTGCCAGCAGCTTAGAAAGAGACAGGGGGGGAAAAAACATTCAGTACTTC; CDR3 protein: CASSLERDRGGKNIQYF
clone size: few; J gene: TRBJ2-1; V gene: TRBV11-2; D gene: TRBD1; CDR3 DNA: TGTGCCAGCAGCGACAACAGGGGGCCAGGCTACAATGAGCAGTTCTTC; CDR3 protein: CASSDNRGPGYNEQFF
clone size: few; J gene: TRBJ1-6; V gene: TRBV7-6; D gene: NA; CDR3 DNA: TGTGCCAGCAGCTCTCAGGGTTCCTCCTATAATTCACCCCTCCACTTT; CDR3 protein: CASSSQGSSYNSPLHF
clone size: many; J gene: TRBJ2-3; V gene: TRBV6-5; D gene: NA; CDR3 DNA: TGTGCCAGCAGTTCCGATCGGGCAACAGATACGCAGTATTTT; CDR3 protein: CASSSDRATDTQYF
clone size: NA; J gene: TRBJ1-1; V gene: TRBV20-1; D gene: TRBD1; CDR3 DNA: TGCATCATATCCGGGACAGGGCCCGGAGCTTTCTTT; CDR3 protein: CIISGTGPGAFF
clone size: few; J gene: TRBJ1-1; V gene: TRBV20-1; D gene: TRBD1; CDR3 DNA: TGCAGTGCTAACAGGGGGGGAATGAACACTGAAGCTTTCTTT; CDR3 protein: CSANRGGMNTEAFF
clone size: NA; J gene: TRBJ2-7; V gene: TRBV7-9; D gene: NA; CDR3 DNA: TGTGCCAGCAGCCGATCCACGGGGGTGGGAGAGCAGTACTTC; CDR3 protein: CASSRSTGVGEQYF
clone size: NA; J gene: TRBJ2-2; V gene: TRBV5-4; D gene: NA; CDR3 DNA: TGTGCCAGCAGCTCGGATGGGGTGCGGGAGCTGTTTTTT; CDR3 protein: CASSSDGVRELFF
clone size: NA; J gene: TRBJ2-1; V gene: TRBV7-9; D gene: NA; CDR3 DNA: TGTGCCAGCAGCTTACGAGTACGCGATGAGCAGTTCTTC; CDR3 protein: CASSLRVRDEQFF
clone size: NA; J gene: TRBJ2-5; V gene: TRBV9; D gene: TRBD2; CDR3 DNA: TGTGCCAGCAGCGTAGGGACTAGCGGGGCCCACCCCCAAGAGACCCAGTACTTC; CDR3 protein: CASSVGTSGAHPQETQYF
clone size: few; J gene: TRBJ1-2; V gene: TRBV3-1; D gene: NA; CDR3 DNA: TGTGCCAGCAGCCAAGTAAGGACAGAGAAGGGAAACTATGGCTACACCTTC; CDR3 protein: CASSQVRTEKGNYGYTF
clone size: few; J gene: TRBJ2-7; V gene: TRBV24-1; D gene: NA; CDR3 DNA: TGTGCCACCAGTGATTTTAAGTCTCGCGAGGGGGACCACGAGCAGTACTTC; CDR3 protein: CATSDFKSREGDHEQYF
clone size: NA; J gene: TRBJ1-1; V gene: TRBV7-2; D gene: NA; CDR3 DNA: TGTGCCAGCAGCTTTCCTTTAAGAGGGAACACTGAAGCTTTCTTT; CDR3 protein: CASSFPLRGNTEAFF
clone size: few; J gene: TRBJ1-4; V gene: TRBV20-1; D gene: NA; CDR3 DNA: TGCAGTGCTAGGGACGGACTGAAAGGGGAAAAACTGTTTTTT; CDR3 protein: CSARDGLKGEKLFF
clone size: once; J gene: TRBJ2-3; V gene: TRBV12-3/TRBV12-4; D gene: NA; CDR3 DNA: TGTACCAGCACCCTTAACGGGCCCTGGGATACGCAGTATTTT; CDR3 protein: CTSTLNGPWDTQYF
clone size: many; J gene: TRBJ1-2; V gene: TRBV20-1; D gene: TRBD1; CDR3 DNA: TGCAGTGCCGGGACAGGGGGAACCTATGGCTACACCTTC; CDR3 protein: CSAGTGGTYGYTF
clone size: few; J gene: TRBJ2-5; V gene: TRBV5-1; D gene: NA; CDR3 DNA: TGCGCCAGCAGCCCCTGGACAGCGCCTGGGGAGACCCAGTACTTC; CDR3 protein: CASSPWTAPGETQYF
clone size: NA; J gene: TRBJ2-5; V gene: TRBV2; D gene: TRBD2; CDR3 DNA: TGTGCTAGCAGTGAGAGGGCGCGGGGGGCTCCGTGCCAAGAGACCCAGTACTTC; CDR3 protein: CASSERARGAPCQETQYF
clone size: NA; J gene: TRBJ1-1; V gene: TRBV11-1; D gene: NA; CDR3 DNA: TGTGCCAGCAGCTTAGGACGGGTCGGTAGGAAGACAGAAGAATCGAACACTGAAGCTTTCTTT; CDR3 protein: CASSLGRVGRKTEESNTEAFF
clone size: few; J gene: TRBJ2-3; V gene: TRBV2; D gene: NA; CDR3 DNA: TGTGCCAGCAGTGCCTTGGGGGCCGGGGAGCAGTATTTT; CDR3 protein: CASSALGAGEQYF
clone size: NA; J gene: TRBJ2-3; V gene: TRBV7-3; D gene: TRBD2; CDR3 DNA: TGTGCCAGCAGTTTGAACGGGAGGACAGATACGCAGTATTTT; CDR3 protein: CASSLNGRTDTQYF
clone size: NA; J gene: TRBJ2-2; V gene: TRBV6-2/TRBV6-3; D gene: NA; CDR3 DNA: TGTGCCAGCAGTCAAGGAGCAGGGCTGTTTTTT; CDR3 protein: CASSQGAGLFF
clone size: few; J gene: TRBJ1-5; V gene: TRBV7-2; D gene: NA; CDR3 DNA: TGTGCCAGCAGCTTAGGGTCAGGGCGGCCCCAGCATTTT; CDR3 protein: CASSLGSGRPQHF
clone size: NA; J gene: TRBJ2-7; V gene: TRBV20-1; D gene: TRBD1; CDR3 DNA: TGCAGTGCTCCAGGACAGGTGAAGGGGAACGAGCAGTACTTC; CDR3 protein: CSAPGQVKGNEQYF
clone size: many; J gene: TRBJ2-7; V gene: TRBV3-1; D gene: NA; CDR3 DNA: TGTGCCAGCAGCTCAAGCGGGCTTTACGAGCAGTACTTC; CDR3 protein: CASSSSGLYEQYF
clone size: NA; J gene: TRBJ2-3; V gene: TRBV3-1; D gene: TRBD2; CDR3 DNA: TGTGCCAGCAGCCAAGATCCATCGGGAGGGCTCCCGGATACGCAGTATTTT; CDR3 protein: CASSQDPSGGLPDTQYF
clone size: NA; J gene: TRBJ1-4; V gene: TRBV5-1; D gene: NA; CDR3 DNA: TGCGCCAGCAGCTCCCTGACAACTAATGAAAAACTGTTTTTT; CDR3 protein: CASSSLTTNEKLFF
clone size: few; J gene: TRBJ2-7; V gene: TRBV18; D gene: NA; CDR3 DNA: TGTGCCAGCTCCGGCCAAGGGGGAGGTTCCTACGAGCAGTACTTC; CDR3 protein: CASSGQGGGSYEQYF
clone size: few; J gene: TRBJ2-7; V gene: TRBV28; D gene: NA; CDR3 DNA: TGTGCCAGCACCTTGATAGGGGGGGCTTACGAGCAGTACTTC; CDR3 protein: CASTLIGGAYEQYF